This entry lists 4 T cell receptor beta chains sequenced from one sample in a study of TIL therapy for anti-PD-1-resistant metastatic lung cancer. The time point was: pre-treatment sample, taken before nivolumab and TIL therapy. The immunoSEQ assay was v3. Produced via immunoSEQ multiplex PCR; TCRdb's table is partial and in-frame only. Of under 65,000 clones in the sample, about 81% are singletons; the top ten hold under 3%. The source material was blood, sampled at baseline. The receptors derive from a person aged 25-79 years with non-small cell lung cancer.

The rearrangement uses TRBV4-3 and TRBJ2-1; D gene uncertain. Trimming pared 1 base from V and 0 bases from J, leaving 7 bases between. Germline V CDR1 and CDR2: LGHNA, YSLEER. The CDR3 loop spans 15 amino acids. CDR3 sequence: CASSQVHSSYNEQFF. CDR3 nucleotide sequence: TGCGCCAGCAGCCAAGTACATAGCTCCTACAATGAGCAGTTCTTC.

The chain uses TRBV4-2 and TRBJ2-1, with 7 nucleotides matching TRBD2. Germline V gene lookup returns CDR1 LGHNA and CDR2 YNFKEQ. The CDR3 spans 17 residues. V lost 8 bases, J lost 6 bases, and 19 bases stayed unmatched. CDR3 sequence: CASGGVGAGEVRNEQFF. In nucleotides, the CDR3 is TGTGCCAGCGGGGGGGTGGGTGCGGGAGAAGTACGCAATGAGCAGTTCTTC.

The V and J genes are TRBV5-1 and TRBJ2-7; 11 bases line up with TRBD1. The germline CDR1 and CDR2 sequences are SGHRS and YFSETQ. Trimming cost V 2 bases and J 6 bases; bases outside gene matches: 4. The CDR3 is 14 amino acids. CDR3 amino acids: CASSFRTGGAEQYF. In nucleotides, the CDR3 is TGCGCCAGCAGCTTCCGGACAGGGGGCGCCGAGCAGTACTTC.

This clone showed up just a few times. J is TRBJ2-1 and V is TRBV19; 10 bases agree with TRBD2. The germline V gene encodes CDR1 LNHDA and CDR2 SQIVND (reference sequence). The CDR3 totals 17 residues. V lost 2 bases, J lost 4 bases, and 8 bases stayed unmatched. DNA for the CDR3: TGTGCCAGTAGTATAAGATCGACTAGCGGGCCGTACAATGAGCAGTTCTTC. Encoded protein: CASSIRSTSGPYNEQFF.